This passage covers 20 T cell receptor beta chains from one sample sequenced in a study of T cells in Graves' hyperthyroidism and ophthalmopathy. The TCR beta CDR3 regions underwent amplification using RNA transcripts as the source. With the HTBI primer set, the TCR CDR3 went through a first round of RT-PCR. TCRdb reprocessed the multiplex PCR reads with MiXCR, giving one entry per CDR3 protein. The table lists 500,000 to 650,000 distinct CDR3 sequences, more than 14% of them singletons. The specimen was blood. These receptor sequences come from a woman aged 50 to 65 with Graves' ophthalmopathy.

The rearrangement uses TRBV15 and TRBJ2-7; 9 bases fit TRBD1. CDR3 size: 14 residues. The germline gives CDR1 LNHNV, CDR2 YYDKDF (reference sequence). The J segment lost 6 bases and the V segment lost 5 bases, leaving 8 bases of the junction unmatched. For the CDR3, the DNA is TGTGCCACCAGCGACCGACAGGGGGGAACCGAGCAGTACTTC. Protein: CATSDRQGGTEQYF.

The chain employs TRBV19 and TRBJ1-1; TRBD1 matches 12 bases. The CDR3 length is 15 residues. J gave up 9 bases and V 3 bases, and 8 bases lay outside the gene matches. In germline, CDR1 is LNHDA, CDR2 SQIVND (reference sequence). The CDR3 DNA follows: TGTGCCAGTAGTATGTTAGGCGGGACAGGGGGCCAAGCTTTCTTT. Translating it yields CASSMLGGTGGQAFF.

The table lists this clonotype with many counts. The gene calls are TRBV12-3 or TRBV12-4 and TRBJ2-7; 10 positions agree with TRBD1. V shed 6 bases, J shed 4 bases, and the junction held 6 bases outside the gene matches. The CDR3 has 14 residues. The CDR3 sequence is CASRGTGDGYEQYF. Written as DNA, the CDR3 is TGTGCCAGCAGGGGGACAGGGGATGGATACGAGCAGTACTTC.

The chain combines TRBV5-1 with TRBJ1-1; D may be TRBD1 (6 bases). Trimming removed 3 bases from V and 3 bases from J, with 15 bases in between. Germline V gives CDR1 SGHRS, CDR2 YFSETQ. This CDR3 is 15 amino acids long. The CDR3 coding sequence is TGCGCCAGCAGCTCGGTACAGGGTGGCGACACTGAAGCTTTCTTT. Its translation is CASSSVQGGDTEAFF.

Ten or more counts support this clonotype. This sequence joins TRBV7-8 and TRBJ1-5; possible D gene TRBD1, 5 bases. CDR1 and CDR2 from the germline V gene are SGHVS and FQNEAQ. The V gene lost 2 bases and the J gene lost 2 bases, with 10 bases spanning the gap. This CDR3 has 15 residues. CDR3 in DNA: TGTGCCAGCAGCTTATACCGGGACGGCAATCAGCCCCAGCATTTT. It yields the protein CASSLYRDGNQPQHF. Full variable domain (remainder filled in from reference TRBV7-8 and TRBJ1-5): GAGVSQSPRYKVAKRGQDVALRCDPISGHVSLFWYQQALGQGPEFLTYFQNEAQLDKSGLPSDRFFAERPEGSVSTLKIQRTQQEDSAVYLCASSLYRDGNQPQHFGDGTRLSIL.

This clonotype was detected ten times or more. V usage is TRBV4-1 and J usage is TRBJ2-1; 12 nucleotides match TRBD2. This CDR3 comprises 16 residues. Germline-derived CDR1 and CDR2 are MGHRA and YSYEKL. V was pared by 0 bases and J by 10 bases, with 7 bases of the junction left unmatched. Here the CDR3 reads CASSQDPLAGGGEQFF. DNA of the CDR3: TGCGCCAGCAGCCAAGATCCGCTAGCGGGAGGGGGCGAGCAGTTCTTC.

The table lists this clonotype with many counts. CDR3 loop: CASSLVQVYEQYF. The CDR3 coding sequence is TGTGCCAGCAGCTTAGTTCAAGTCTACGAGCAGTACTTC. The genes are TRBV11-3 and TRBJ2-7; D uncertain. V was cut by 1 base and J by 3 bases, with 7 bases left in between. Germline values: CDR1 SGHNT, CDR2 YENEEA. The CDR3 has 13 residues.

This clonotype showed up just a few times. The chain combines TRBV28 with TRBJ2-3; TRBD1 might be the D (5 bases). This CDR3 has 15 residues. Per the germline V gene, CDR1 is MDHEN and CDR2 is SYDVKM. The V and J ends lost 7 bases and 0 bases respectively, with 14 bases between them. The CDR3: CASTGNRISTDTQYF. The CDR3 DNA reads as TGTGCCAGCACAGGGAATAGAATAAGCACAGATACGCAGTATTTT. Based on the CDR3 plus reference TRBV28 and TRBJ2-3, the full variable domain is DVKVTQSSRYLVKRTGEKVFLECVQDMDHENMFWYRQDPGLGLRLIYFSYDVKMKEKGDIPEGYSVSREKKERFSLILESASTNQTSMYLCASTGNRISTDTQYFGPGTRLTVL.

This clonotype was seen more than once but under ten times. The rearrangement links TRBV14 to TRBJ1-1; 9 bases fit TRBD1. The V segment lost 2 bases and the J segment 5 bases; nucleotides outside the gene matches: 18. CDR3 length equals 19 residues. The germline V gene encodes CDR1 SGHDN and CDR2 FVKESK. CDR3 sequence (DNA): TGTGCCAGCAGCCAATTAAGGACCCGGGACAGGGAAGGAGGGACTGAAGCTTTCTTT. Protein product: CASSQLRTRDREGGTEAFF.

This clonotype came up a few times. The chain uses TRBV7-2 and TRBJ2-1; 13 bases map to TRBD2. Germline V gene lookup returns CDR1 SGHTA and CDR2 FQGNSA. The CDR3 is 16 amino acids. Trimming cost V 5 bases and J 7 bases; bases outside gene matches: 8. The CDR3 nucleotides read TGTGCCAGCAGCCGGACTAGCGGGAGTGTAGAAAATGAGCAGTTCTTC. Protein sequence: CASSRTSGSVENEQFF.

This clonotype was detected only a few times. The V and J genes are TRBV4-3 and TRBJ1-3; D not certain. The CDR3 sequence is 15 residues long. CDR1 and CDR2 from the germline V gene are LGHNA and YSLEER. V was clipped by 5 bases and J by 0 bases, with 11 bases between them. The CDR3 region is CASSYQTSSGNTIYF. In DNA, the CDR3 is TGCGCCAGCAGCTACCAGACGAGCTCTGGAAACACCATATATTTT.

This clonotype was seen many times. V gene TRBV3-1 combines with J gene TRBJ2-2, with 12 bases identical to TRBD2. CDR3 length equals 21 residues. Germline loops: CDR1 LGHDT, CDR2 YNNKEL (reference sequence). With V trimmed by 4 bases and J by 1 base, 16 bases remained unmatched. The CDR3 loop reads CASSRLTRWASGRVNTGELFF. As DNA, the CDR3 is TGTGCCAGCAGCCGACTGACGAGGTGGGCTAGCGGGAGGGTGAACACCGGGGAGCTGTTTTTT.

The J gene is TRBJ1-2, the V gene TRBV10-2; D gene uncertain. Between the trimmed V and J ends, which lost 2 bases and 8 bases, there was a span of 15 bases. The CDR3 is 14 residues long. CDR1 WSHSY and CDR2 SAAADI come from the germline V gene. CDR3 sequence (DNA): TGCGCCAGCAGTGAGGCGGGTGGTCAATTCGGCTACACCTTC. Residues: CASSEAGGQFGYTF.

This chain connects TRBV5-1 to TRBJ2-5, with unresolved D. With 7 bases removed from V and 4 bases from J, the gap between germline ends came to 11 bases. CDR3 size: 12 residues. Germline assignment: CDR1 SGHRS and CDR2 YFSETQ. The CDR3 DNA reads TGCGCCAGCGGTCCTTTGGGAGAGACCCAGTACTTC. Encoded protein: CASGPLGETQYF.

J is TRBJ1-1 and V is TRBV14; 9 bases fit TRBD1. The ends lost 3 bases at V and 0 bases at J; junction bases unmatched: 5. CDR3 size: 16 residues. Per the germline V gene, CDR1 is SGHDN and CDR2 is FVKESK. This chain's CDR3 is CASSQRDRVMNTEAFF. CDR3 nucleotides: TGTGCCAGCAGCCAGAGGGACAGGGTAATGAACACTGAAGCTTTCTTT.

At least ten counts were recorded for this clonotype. This chain joins TRBV27 and TRBJ2-3; D ambiguous. Trimming took off 2 bases at V and 2 bases at J, with 8 bases between the two ends. In germline, CDR1 is MNHEY, CDR2 SMNVEV (reference sequence). CDR3 length: 14 amino acids. Written as DNA, the CDR3 is TGTGCCAGCAGTTTAGCCCCACCCACAGATACGCAGTATTTT. It codes for CASSLAPPTDTQYF.

The table lists this clonotype with many counts. CDR3 sequence (DNA): TGTGCCACCAGCGATAGGGGACCCTCCTACAATGAGCAGTTCTTC. Residues: CATSDRGPSYNEQFF. The chain recombines TRBV24-1 with TRBJ2-1, with D perhaps being TRBD1 or TRBD2 (5 bases each). The V gene lost 7 bases and the J gene lost 0 bases, with 12 bases spanning the gap. The CDR3 consists of 15 residues. Germline loops: CDR1 KGHDR, CDR2 SFDVKD.

This clonotype was detected many times. The rearrangement links TRBV29-1 to TRBJ1-1; 8 bases fit TRBD1. The CDR3 covers 14 residues. The junction had 11 bases not matched to a gene; V was cut back by 6 bases and J by 5 bases. CDR1 and CDR2 (germline): SQVTM, ANQGSEA. The chain's CDR3 is CSVKTGGVDTEAFF. In nucleotides, the CDR3 is TGCAGCGTGAAAACAGGGGGAGTGGATACTGAAGCTTTCTTT. Combining the CDR3 with reference TRBV29-1 and TRBJ1-1 gives the whole variable domain SAVISQKPSRDICQRGTSLTIQCQVDSQVTMMFWYRQQPGQSLTLIATANQGSEATYESGFVIDKFPISRPNLTFSTLTVSNMSPEDSSIYLCSVKTGGVDTEAFFGQGTRLTVV.

This clonotype was detected ten times or more. The chain uses TRBV5-1 and TRBJ2-1; 14 bases line up with TRBD2. The CDR3 has 18 amino acids. Germline CDR1 is SGHRS and CDR2 is YFSETQ. V lost 0 bases, J lost 0 bases, and 2 bases stayed unmatched. For the CDR3, the DNA is TGCGCCAGCAGCTTGGCTGGGACTAGCGGGAGCTCCTACAATGAGCAGTTCTTC. It encodes CASSLAGTSGSSYNEQFF.

This clonotype came up a few times. The gene calls are TRBV29-1 and TRBJ1-1; the match to TRBD1 covers 9 bases. Germline values: CDR1 SQVTM, CDR2 ANQGSEA. This CDR3 has 13 residues. Losses at the gene ends were 5 bases for V and 4 bases for J; bases not matched to a gene: 5. CDR3 amino acids: CSVFRQGVTEAFF. The CDR3 DNA is TGCAGCGTTTTCCGACAGGGGGTCACTGAAGCTTTCTTT.